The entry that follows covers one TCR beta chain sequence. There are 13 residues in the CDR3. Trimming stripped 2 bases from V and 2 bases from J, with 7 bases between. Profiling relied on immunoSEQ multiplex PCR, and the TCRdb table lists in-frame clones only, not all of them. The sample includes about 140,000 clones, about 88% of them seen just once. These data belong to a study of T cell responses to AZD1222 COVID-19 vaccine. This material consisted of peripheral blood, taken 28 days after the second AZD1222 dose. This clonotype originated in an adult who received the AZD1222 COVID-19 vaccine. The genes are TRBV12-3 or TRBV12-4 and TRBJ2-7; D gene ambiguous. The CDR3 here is CASSLRETYEQYF. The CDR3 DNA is TGTGCCAGCAGTTTAAGGGAAACCTACGAGCAGTACTTC.